Below are 27 T cell receptor beta chains sequenced from a single sample in a study of post-analysis software for immune sequencing data. Study findings and constraints: Higher frequency in patients than in controls was seen for roughly five TRBV segments, with TRBV5-6, TRBV5-1 and TRBV20-1 among them.

The antigens these receptors bind are not known. Libraries were made from TCR beta cDNA, and they carried unique molecular identifiers. Each CDR3 protein gets one entry after TCRdb re-called the PCR reads with MiXCR. The table lists about 800,000 distinct CDR3 sequences, roughly 27% of them singletons. Sequences were obtained from blood. Source of these receptors: a girl aged 10 to 17 with multiple sclerosis.

This clonotype has a handful of counts. The chain uses TRBV4-3 and TRBJ2-1; the D is unclear. The CDR3 contains 16 residues. The germline V gene has CDR1 LGHNA and CDR2 YSLEER. V lost 0 bases, J lost 0 bases, and 9 bases lay in between. CDR3 region: CASSQDSPSSYNEQFF. In DNA form, the CDR3 reads TGCGCCAGCAGCCAAGATTCTCCGAGCTCCTACAATGAGCAGTTCTTC.

V usage is TRBV9 and J usage is TRBJ1-1; D not certain. Trimming left V 1 base short and J 2 bases short, with 12 bases between. CDR3 size: 15 residues. Germline-derived CDR1 and CDR2 are SGDLS and YYNGEE. This chain's CDR3 is CASSVFPDFNTEAFF. In nucleotides, the CDR3 is TGTGCCAGCAGCGTATTCCCGGATTTTAACACTGAAGCTTTCTTT.

Note on this clonotype: Since a much larger clone is just one base distant, this may be a read error. CDR3 in amino acids: CASSSIGASSYNEQFF. The CDR3 nucleotides read TGTGCCAGCAGCTCTATAGGGGCCAGCTCCTACAATGAGCAGTTCTTC. The rearrangement uses TRBV7-8 and TRBJ2-1, with a possible D match to TRBD1 (5 bases). CDR3 size: 16 residues. Trimming took 4 bases from V and 0 from J, leaving 13 bases between them. Germline V lookup: CDR1 SGHVS, CDR2 FQNEAQ.

The V gene is TRBV5-1, the J gene TRBJ1-4; TRBD1 is a possible D gene (5 bases). V dropped 4 bases and J dropped 0 bases, with 7 bases sitting between them. CDR1 SGHRS and CDR2 YFSETQ come from the germline V gene. The CDR3 spans 14 residues. CDR3 nucleotides: TGCGCCAGCAGCCAGGGACCAACTAATGAAAAACTGTTTTTT. It is translated as CASSQGPTNEKLFF. Looking up the rest from reference TRBV5-1 and TRBJ1-4 gives the full variable domain: KAGVTQTPRYLIKTRGQQVTLSCSPISGHRSVSWYQQTPGQGLQFLFEYFSETQRNKGNFPGRFSGRQFSNSRSEMNVSTLELGDSALYLCASSQGPTNEKLFFGSGTQLSVL.

This chain links TRBV7-9 with TRBJ1-2; D is unresolved. The CDR3 length is 12 residues. The germline V and J ends were trimmed by 3 bases and 8 bases, with 10 bases remaining between them. Germline loops: CDR1 SEHNR, CDR2 FQNEAQ (reference sequence). CDR3 sequence reads: CASSFMGFGYTF. As DNA, the CDR3 is TGTGCCAGCAGCTTCATGGGGTTCGGCTACACCTTC.

Only a few counts were recorded for this clonotype. The V and J genes are TRBV12-3 or TRBV12-4 and TRBJ1-2, with 8 bases aligning to TRBD1. The CDR3 runs 13 residues. J gave up 7 bases and V 6 bases, and 7 bases lay outside the gene matches. The CDR3 nucleotides are TGTGCCAGCAGCCTGACAGGGGTGGGTGGCTACACCTTC. Protein sequence: CASSLTGVGGYTF.

In this sample, this clonotype turned up a few times. This chain links TRBV7-9 with TRBJ1-5, with D unresolved. The CDR3 is 12 amino acids. From germline, CDR1 is SEHNR and CDR2 FQNEAQ (reference sequence). The V end was cut by 6 bases, the J end by 9 bases, with 12 bases between. The chain's CDR3 is CASRAEAGPQHF. DNA for the CDR3: TGTGCCAGCAGGGCTGAGGCAGGGCCCCAGCATTTT.

This chain links TRBV5-5 with TRBJ2-1, with TRBD1 matching over 8 bases. The CDR3 is made up of 15 amino acids. The J segment lost 0 bases and the V segment lost 5 bases, leaving 4 bases of the junction unmatched. Per the germline V gene, CDR1 is SGHKS and CDR2 is YYEKEE (reference sequence). The CDR3 region has the DNA TGTGCCAGCAGATACGACAGGGGCTCCTACAATGAGCAGTTCTTC. Protein product: CASRYDRGSYNEQFF.

In its sample, this clonotype was seen a few times. The J gene is TRBJ2-3, the V gene TRBV7-2; unclear D gene. This CDR3 has 14 amino acids. Germline CDR1 is SGHTA and CDR2 is FQGNSA. The V end lost 6 bases, the J end lost 6 bases, and 16 bases lay between the germline ends. DNA for the CDR3: TGTGCCAGCAGGGTAGGGCGCTTATGGGATACGCAGTATTTT. Its protein is CASRVGRLWDTQYF.

The chain joins TRBV4-3 to TRBJ2-3; D is unclear. Per the germline V gene, CDR1 is LGHNA and CDR2 is YSLEER. The CDR3 is 14 amino acids. Trimming shortened V by 6 bases and J by 4 bases, and 14 bases separated the two germline ends. CDR3 DNA: TGCGCCAGCAGTCAAAATTACGGCCCAGATACGCAGTATTTT. The encoded protein is CASSQNYGPDTQYF.

This clonotype was detected a few times. The chain combines TRBV20-1 with TRBJ2-3; the D gene could be TRBD1 or TRBD2 (6 bases each). Germline assignment: CDR1 DFQATT and CDR2 SNEGSKA (reference sequence). The CDR3 contains 14 residues. Deletions cut 5 bases from V and 6 bases from J, with 18 bases between. CDR3 DNA sequence: TGCAGTGCTGGCGGGACACCGCGGGCGGATACGCAGTATTTT. Protein: CSAGGTPRADTQYF.

This rearrangement joins TRBV10-3 to TRBJ1-2; possibly TRBD1 for D (6 bases). Germline V gene data show CDR1 as ENHRY and CDR2 as SYGVKD. V lost 9 bases and J lost 3, with 20 bases in between. This CDR3 is 15 amino acids long. This CDR3 reads CAMKQGSLLHYGYTF. Here the CDR3 DNA reads TGTGCCATGAAACAGGGTTCCCTTCTCCACTATGGCTACACCTTC.

CDR3 sequence: CTSSYQAGRYEQYF. The CDR3 DNA follows: TGTACCAGCAGCTATCAAGCGGGAAGGTACGAGCAGTACTTC. The J gene is TRBJ2-7, the V gene TRBV7-2; 7 bases are shared with TRBD2. Germline V lookup: CDR1 SGHTA, CDR2 FQGNSA. V gave up 4 bases and J gave up 4 bases; unmatched junction bases: 7. CDR3 size: 14 residues.

The V call is TRBV20-1, the J call TRBJ2-7, with a weak D call TRBD2 (6 bases). With 5 bases removed from V and 3 bases from J, the gap between germline ends came to 17 bases. The CDR3 loop spans 14 amino acids. The germline CDR1 and CDR2 sequences are DFQATT and SNEGSKA (reference sequence). CDR3: CSALGDSTHYEQYF. CDR3 in DNA: TGCAGTGCTCTAGGGGACTCCACCCACTACGAGCAGTACTTC.

The V call is TRBV6-1, the J call TRBJ2-1; D may be TRBD1 or TRBD2 (5 bases each). The CDR3 is made up of 13 amino acids. In germline, CDR1 is MNHNS, CDR2 SASEGT. Between the trimmed V and J ends, which lost 6 bases and 9 bases, there was a span of 15 bases. CDR3 loop: CASSPSQGGEQFF. The CDR3 DNA reads TGTGCCAGCAGCCCTAGCCAGGGCGGTGAGCAGTTCTTC.

This clonotype was detected a few times. The V and J genes are TRBV25-1 and TRBJ2-3; the D is unclear. Trimming stripped 4 bases from V and 5 bases from J, with 7 bases between. CDR3 length equals 12 residues. CDR1 is MGHDK and CDR2 is SYGVNS in the germline V gene. The CDR3 region has the DNA TGTGCCAGCAGTGGTAATATAGATACGCAGTATTTT. Protein product: CASSGNIDTQYF.

The chain links TRBV7-2 to TRBJ2-6; D ambiguous. The CDR3 spans 16 residues. The V end was cut by 0 bases, the J end by 0 bases, with 6 bases between. Germline CDR1 SGHTA, CDR2 FQGNSA. The CDR3: CASSLATYSGANVLTF. CDR3 in DNA: TGTGCCAGCAGCTTAGCTACATACTCTGGGGCCAACGTCCTGACTTTC.

This clonotype was counted only a few times. This chain joins TRBV6-2 or TRBV6-3 and TRBJ2-5; D possibly corresponds to TRBD2 (5 bases). Per germline, CDR1 MNHEY and CDR2 SVGEGT. V lost 6 bases and J 3 bases, leaving 17 bases between the germline ends. The CDR3 loop spans 15 amino acids. CDR3 sequence (DNA): TGTGCCAGCAGCCAGCCCCCCACTAGAGAAGAGACCCAGTACTTC. Protein sequence: CASSQPPTREETQYF.

The gene calls are TRBV7-9 and TRBJ2-5, with 7 bases matching TRBD2. The CDR3 loop spans 12 amino acids. Germline loops: CDR1 SEHNR, CDR2 FQNEAQ (reference sequence). Trimming removed 10 bases from V and 0 bases from J; junction bases left unmatched: 2. The CDR3 region has the DNA TGTGCCACGCGGGAGAACCAAGAGACCCAGTACTTC. Amino acid sequence: CATRENQETQYF.

A remark on this clonotype: The junction does not match germline at one end; this may be a read error. This sequence joins TRBV7-9 and TRBJ2-4, with D perhaps assigned TRBD1 or TRBD2 (5 bases each). CDR1 and CDR2 from the germline V gene are SEHNR and FQNEAQ (reference sequence). The CDR3 loop spans 17 amino acids. The CDR3, as DNA: TGTGCCAGCAGCCCCCCCACCACAGGAGGCGACAAAAACATTCGGTACTTC. This translates into CASSPPTTGGDKNIRYF.

The rearrangement uses TRBV20-1 and TRBJ2-3, with a weak D call TRBD2 (5 bases). In germline, CDR1 is DFQATT, CDR2 SNEGSKA (reference sequence). The CDR3 contains 17 residues. Trimming removed 1 base at V and 0 bases at J, with 17 bases between. The CDR3 loop is CSARGGLTGSSTDTQYF. The CDR3, as DNA: TGCAGTGCTAGAGGTGGTCTAACGGGGTCTAGCACAGATACGCAGTATTTT.

This clonotype was picked up a small number of times. The rearrangement uses TRBV18 and TRBJ2-4, with D perhaps matching TRBD2 (5 bases). The CDR3 consists of 12 residues. The V gene lost 1 base and the J gene lost 13 bases, with 11 bases spanning the gap. From germline, CDR1 is KGHSH and CDR2 LQKENI. The CDR3 is CASSPQPGEQYF. As DNA, the CDR3 is TGTGCCAGCTCACCACAGCCCGGGGAGCAGTACTTC.

This clonotype showed up just a few times. The chain combines TRBV27 with TRBJ2-5; possible D gene TRBD1, 6 bases. V lost 6 bases to trimming and J lost 5 bases, with 25 bases between them. This CDR3 has 17 amino acids. CDR1 and CDR2 (germline): MNHEY, SMNVEV (reference sequence). The CDR3 coding sequence is TGTGCCAGCAGCCCCAGAGGGGGACAACTATCCCGGGAGACCCAGTACTTC. This translates into CASSPRGGQLSRETQYF.

The V and J genes are TRBV28 and TRBJ2-7; TRBD1 might be the D (5 bases). V lost 8 bases, J lost 4 bases, and 12 bases lay in between. The CDR3 loop spans 12 amino acids. Germline V gene data show CDR1 as MDHEN and CDR2 as SYDVKM. The CDR3 reads CASWAGQYEQYF. Written as DNA, the CDR3 is TGTGCCAGCTGGGCAGGGCAATACGAGCAGTACTTC. Looking up the rest from reference TRBV28 and TRBJ2-7 gives the full variable domain: DVKVTQSSRYLVKRTGEKVFLECVQDMDHENMFWYRQDPGLGLRLIYFSYDVKMKEKGDIPEGYSVSREKKERFSLILESASTNQTSMYLCASWAGQYEQYFGPGTRLTVT.

The chain uses TRBV29-1 and TRBJ1-1; perhaps TRBD1 as D (5 bases). CDR1 and CDR2 from the germline V gene are SQVTM and ANQGSEA. CDR3 length: 13 amino acids. V was cut by 1 base and J by 4 bases, with 10 bases left in between. DNA for the CDR3: TGCAGCGTTGAAGGGGGGGTTGGCACTGAAGCTTTCTTT. It encodes CSVEGGVGTEAFF.

The genes are TRBV7-2 and TRBJ2-7; D is unresolved. With the DNA end fitting TRBJ2-5 better, the J assignment may be wrong. The CDR3 length is 15 residues. Germline lookup yields CDR1 SGHTA and CDR2 FQGNSA. The CDR3 nucleotides are TGTGCCAGCAGCTTAGGGCCACGTCCCGGAGAGACCCAGTACTTC. Its translation: CASSLGPRPGETQYF.

This rearrangement joins TRBV5-5 to TRBJ2-7, with TRBD1 identical over 11 bases. Germline lookup yields CDR1 SGHKS and CDR2 YYEKEE (reference sequence). This CDR3 has 14 amino acids. V gave up 7 bases and J gave up 4 bases; unmatched junction bases: 7. CDR3 nucleotide sequence: TGTGCCAGCGCGTCGGACAGGGGGCTATACGAGCAGTACTTC. Its translation is CASASDRGLYEQYF. Based on the CDR3 plus reference TRBV5-5 and TRBJ2-7, the full variable domain is DAGVTQSPTHLIKTRGQQVTLRCSPISGHKSVSWYQQVLGQGPQFIFQYYEKEERGRGNFPDRFSARQFPNYSSELNVNALLLGDSALYLCASASDRGLYEQYFGPGTRLTVT.